The subject of this entry is one T cell receptor (beta chain). Its antigen is currently unknown. Amplification by 5'RACE using constant-segment primers produced TCR alpha and TCR beta cDNA libraries that carried sample barcodes and UMIs. TCRdb recomputed calls from the 5' RACE reads with MiXCR, one row per CDR3 protein. The top ten hold approximately 21% of the sample, which has hundreds of thousands of distinct CDR3 sequences, approximately 16% seen once. The germline V gene encodes CDR1 SGHVS and CDR2 FNYEAQ. Deletions cut 5 bases from V and 6 bases from J, with 11 bases between. The CDR3 spans 13 residues. The sample is drawn from a study of T-cell memory formation after mild COVID-19. Study observations and caveats: Chiefly within CM and EM were the contracting CD4+ clones; CD8+ ones were within EMRA. Clones shrinking between day 15 and 85 showed a balanced CD4/CD8 split, and those that grew later tilted toward CD4+. The authors left the SARS-CoV-2 specificity of second-wave clones peaking on day 37 unconfirmed.

The genes are TRBV7-6 and TRBJ1-5; no reliable D call. The TCR was taken from a man between 18 and 35 years old who had mild COVID-19 (a few samples of this study predate the infection). Cell type and time point are not known. Sequenced: PBMCs or a T cell subset sorted from them (not recorded which). The chain's CDR3 is CASSRSGTQPQHF. Here the CDR3 DNA reads TGTGCCAGCAGCCGATCGGGCACTCAGCCCCAGCATTTT. Using reference TRBV7-6 and TRBJ1-5 for the parts outside the CDR3, the full variable domain is GAGVSQSPRYKVTKRGQDVALRCDPISGHVSLYWYRQALGQGPEFLTYFNYEAQQDKSGLPNDRFSAERPEGSISTLTIQRTEQRDSAMYRCASSRSGTQPQHFGDGTRLSIL.